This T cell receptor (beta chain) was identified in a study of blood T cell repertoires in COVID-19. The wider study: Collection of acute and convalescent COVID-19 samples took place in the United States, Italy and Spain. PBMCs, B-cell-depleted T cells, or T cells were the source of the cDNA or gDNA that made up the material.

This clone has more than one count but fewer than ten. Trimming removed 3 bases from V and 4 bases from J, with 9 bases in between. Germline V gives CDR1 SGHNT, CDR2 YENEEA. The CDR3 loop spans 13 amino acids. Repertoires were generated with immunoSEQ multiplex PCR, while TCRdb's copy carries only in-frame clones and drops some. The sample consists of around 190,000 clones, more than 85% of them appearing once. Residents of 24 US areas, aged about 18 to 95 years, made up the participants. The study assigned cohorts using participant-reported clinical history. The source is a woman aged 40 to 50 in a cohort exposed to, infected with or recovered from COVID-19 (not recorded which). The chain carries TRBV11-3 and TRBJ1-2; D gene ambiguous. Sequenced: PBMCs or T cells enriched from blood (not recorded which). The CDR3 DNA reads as TGTGCCAGCAGCTTGGAGGGAAGCTATGGCTACACCTTC. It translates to CASSLEGSYGYTF.